The 20 T cell receptor beta chains in this list originate from one sample, sequenced in a study of T cells after yellow fever vaccination. Each CDR3 protein is one row after TCRdb ran MiXCR on the 5' RACE reads. The data contain just under 600,000 distinct CDR3 sequences, approximately 15% of them singletons. The input for sequencing was PBMCs, taken on the day of the yellow fever booster vaccination. The receptors were gathered from a man aged 30 to 39 who received the YFV17D yellow fever vaccine.

CDR3 region: CASSQVFSQQGPGSNQPQHF. Written as DNA, the CDR3 is TGTGCCAGCAGCCAAGTCTTTTCCCAACAGGGGCCCGGCAGCAATCAGCCCCAGCATTTT. The chain combines TRBV14 with TRBJ1-5; 7 bases are shared with TRBD1. Germline V gene sequence: CDR1 SGHDN, CDR2 FVKESK. Trimming at V came to 1 base and at J to 1 base, leaving 16 bases not matched to a gene. There are 20 residues in the CDR3.

The sample holds a few counts of this clonotype. The V call is TRBV7-8, the J call TRBJ2-7; possible D gene TRBD1, 7 bases. Germline V gene data show CDR1 as SGHVS and CDR2 as FQNEAQ. V lost 5 bases and J lost 2, with 16 bases in between. This CDR3 has 15 residues. CDR3 DNA: TGTGCCAGCAGCCGACAGGGAGGCTGGGCCTACGAGCAGTACTTC. Encoded protein: CASSRQGGWAYEQYF.

The J gene is TRBJ2-2, the V gene TRBV12-3 or TRBV12-4; TRBD2 agrees at 7 bases. The trim removed 4 bases at V and 5 bases at J, leaving 4 bases unmatched. The CDR3 consists of 14 residues. CDR3 nucleotides: TGTGCCAGCAGTTCAGCGGGGATAACCGGGGAGCTGTTTTTT. Encoded protein: CASSSAGITGELFF.

The chain carries TRBV11-2 and TRBJ1-5; 11 positions match TRBD1. The CDR3 is 15 amino acids. The germline CDR1 and CDR2 sequences are SGHAT and FQNNGV. Losses at the gene ends were 5 bases for V and 7 bases for J; bases not matched to a gene: 7. The CDR3 nucleotides are TGTGCCAGCAGCATGGGACAGGGGGTCGGACAGCCCCAGCATTTT. Translation: CASSMGQGVGQPQHF.

The CDR3 spells CASSQEEGARSGDTEAFF. The DNA of the CDR3 is TGCGCCAGCAGCCAAGAAGAGGGGGCGCGAAGTGGCGACACTGAAGCTTTCTTT. The chain couples TRBV4-3 to TRBJ1-1; 7 bases line up with TRBD1. The germline gives CDR1 LGHNA, CDR2 YSLEER. V lost 0 bases, J lost 3 bases, and 13 bases stayed unmatched. The CDR3 loop spans 18 amino acids.

This sequence joins TRBV10-2 and TRBJ1-4, with 7 bases that match TRBD1. CDR3 size: 14 residues. Unmatched junction bases numbered 7, after V lost 6 bases and J lost 6 bases. Per germline, CDR1 WSHSY and CDR2 SAAADI. CDR3 protein: CASSRTGVDEKLFF. As DNA, the CDR3 is TGCGCCAGCAGCCGAACAGGGGTTGATGAAAAACTGTTTTTT.

The V and J genes are TRBV7-2 and TRBJ2-5; 9 nucleotides match TRBD2. CDR1 is SGHTA and CDR2 is FQGNSA in the germline V gene. The CDR3 covers 15 residues. J was trimmed by 5 bases and V by 5 bases; bases with no gene match: 9. The CDR3 DNA is TGTGCCAGCAGCACTGATAGCGGGAGTGGTGAGACCCAGTACTTC. This codes for CASSTDSGSGETQYF. Full variable domain (missing parts from reference TRBV7-2 and TRBJ2-5): GAGVSQSPSNKVTEKGKDVELRCDPISGHTALYWYRQSLGQGLEFLIYFQGNSAPDKSGLPSDRFSAERTGGSVSTLTIQRTQQEDSAVYLCASSTDSGSGETQYFGPGTRLLVL.

A few counts support this clonotype. V and J are TRBV24-1 and TRBJ2-5; 11 nucleotides line up with TRBD1. V shed 4 bases and J 2 bases; nucleotides not matched to a gene: 5. In germline, CDR1 is KGHDR, CDR2 SFDVKD. The CDR3 totals 16 residues. Here the CDR3 DNA reads TGTGCCACCAGTGAACGGGACAGGGGGTCACAAGAGACCCAGTACTTC. It translates to CATSERDRGSQETQYF.

Here the CDR3 reads CASSQDPVSGEFRVNEKLFF. The CDR3 DNA reads as TGTGCCAGCAGCCAAGACCCAGTATCGGGGGAATTCCGCGTTAATGAAAAACTGTTTTTT. This chain links TRBV3-1 with TRBJ1-4, with a weak D call TRBD1 (5 bases). CDR1 and CDR2 (germline): LGHDT, YNNKEL (reference sequence). The CDR3 runs to 20 residues. V was cut by 0 bases and J by 4 bases, with 24 bases left in between.

The gene calls are TRBV25-1 and TRBJ2-6; 9 positions agree with TRBD1. The CDR3 has 15 amino acids. CDR1 MGHDK and CDR2 SYGVNS come from the germline V gene. V was clipped by 7 bases and J by 2 bases; unmatched bases: 3. CDR3 residues: CASTNRGPGANVLTF. The CDR3 nucleotides are TGTGCCAGCACAAACAGGGGGCCTGGGGCCAACGTCCTGACTTTC.

This rearrangement joins TRBV5-4 to TRBJ2-2; D perhaps matches TRBD2 (6 bases). The CDR3 length is 14 residues. V dropped 4 bases and J dropped 8 bases, with 15 bases sitting between them. Looked up from germline, CDR1 is SGHNT and CDR2 is YYREEE (reference sequence). The CDR3 bases are TGTGCCAGCAGCCTAGGGACTGCCGAAGGGGAGCTGTTTTTT. Protein product: CASSLGTAEGELFF.

This clonotype was seen a few times. The chain combines TRBV10-3 with TRBJ1-5; a possible D gene is TRBD1 (6 bases). Looked up from germline, CDR1 is ENHRY and CDR2 is SYGVKD. This CDR3 spans 14 amino acids. Trimming pared 4 bases from V and 2 bases from J, leaving 9 bases between. CDR3 region: CAISGAGGNQPQHF. The CDR3 DNA reads TGTGCCATCAGTGGGGCAGGGGGCAATCAGCCCCAGCATTTT.

This clonotype appeared a few times. The rearrangement links TRBV6-5 to TRBJ2-2, with TRBD2 matching over 7 bases. V lost 4 bases, J lost 1 base, and 6 bases stayed unmatched. Germline CDR1 is MNHEY and CDR2 is SVGAGI. The CDR3 totals 16 residues. Here the CDR3 reads CASSWEGNRNTGELFF. CDR3 in DNA: TGTGCCAGCAGTTGGGAGGGGAATAGGAACACCGGGGAGCTGTTTTTT.

The V call is TRBV14, the J call TRBJ1-3; D not resolved. Between the trimmed V and J ends, which lost 1 base and 0 bases, there was a span of 7 bases. There are 15 residues in the CDR3. Per the germline V gene, CDR1 is SGHDN and CDR2 is FVKESK. This chain's CDR3 is CASSQGAYSGNTIYF. Written as DNA, the CDR3 is TGTGCCAGCAGCCAAGGGGCATACTCTGGAAACACCATATATTTT.

This clonotype was detected a few times. This chain connects TRBV7-2 to TRBJ2-3; 10 bases fit TRBD2. V lost 3 bases and J lost 6; bases outside the gene matches: 6. Germline V gene data show CDR1 as SGHTA and CDR2 as FQGNSA. This CDR3 comprises 15 residues. The CDR3 DNA sequence: TGTGCCAGCAGCTTCCAGCGGGAGGGCATTGATACGCAGTATTTT. It encodes CASSFQREGIDTQYF. Drawing the rest from reference TRBV7-2 and TRBJ2-3, the complete variable domain is GAGVSQSPSNKVTEKGKDVELRCDPISGHTALYWYRQSLGQGLEFLIYFQGNSAPDKSGLPSDRFSAERTGGSVSTLTIQRTQQEDSAVYLCASSFQREGIDTQYFGPGTRLTVL.

In its sample, this clonotype was seen a few times. The rearrangement joins TRBV20-1 to TRBJ2-1; 10 nucleotides line up with TRBD2. CDR3 length equals 13 residues. J gave up 10 bases and V 3 bases, and 6 bases lay outside the gene matches. Germline assignment: CDR1 DFQATT and CDR2 SNEGSKA (reference sequence). The CDR3 nucleotides read TGCAGTGCTAGTGCCGTAGCGGGAGGCGAGCAGTTCTTC. Its protein is CSASAVAGGEQFF.

The chain joins TRBV20-1 to TRBJ2-5, with 7 nucleotides matching TRBD2. This CDR3 contains 17 residues. From germline, CDR1 is DFQATT and CDR2 SNEGSKA (reference sequence). Unmatched junction bases numbered 13, after V lost 0 bases and J lost 3 bases. CDR3 residues: CSARDLGGGPREETQYF. In nucleotides, the CDR3 is TGCAGTGCTAGAGATCTTGGGGGAGGGCCGCGGGAAGAGACCCAGTACTTC.

In its sample, this clonotype was seen a few times. The chain couples TRBV5-4 to TRBJ2-1; 7 bases fit TRBD1. J gave up 7 bases and V 4 bases, and 14 bases lay outside the gene matches. Germline CDR1 reads SGHNT; CDR2 reads YYREEE (reference sequence). The CDR3 loop spans 16 amino acids. The CDR3 DNA sequence: TGTGCCAGCAGCCGGCAGTTGGGTACAGGGGAGAATGAGCAGTTCTTC. Translating it yields CASSRQLGTGENEQFF. The variable domain in full, with the rest retrieved from reference TRBV5-4 and TRBJ2-1, is ETGVTQSPTHLIKTRGQQVTLRCSSQSGHNTVSWYQQALGQGPQFIFQYYREEENGRGNFPPRFSGLQFPNYSSELNVNALELDDSALYLCASSRQLGTGENEQFFGPGTRLTVL.

V usage is TRBV29-1 and J usage is TRBJ2-1; TRBD2 matches 8 bases. The V gene end was trimmed by 5 bases and the J gene end by 3 bases; junction bases not matched to a gene: 6. The germline V gene encodes CDR1 SQVTM and CDR2 ANQGSEA. This CDR3 contains 14 residues. CDR3 region: CSVLGLAGYNEQFF. The CDR3 coding sequence is TGCAGCGTTTTGGGGCTAGCGGGCTACAATGAGCAGTTCTTC.

This clonotype was seen more than once but under ten times. Here the CDR3 reads CASSLWEIMGDGYTF. CDR3 in DNA: TGTGCCAGCAGCTTATGGGAGATCATGGGGGATGGCTACACCTTC. The V gene is TRBV7-9, the J gene TRBJ1-2; D might be TRBD1 (5 bases). The CDR3 is 15 amino acids. Trimming shortened V by 2 bases and J by 6 bases, and 16 bases separated the two germline ends. Per the germline V gene, CDR1 is SEHNR and CDR2 is FQNEAQ (reference sequence).